The clone carrying this TCR beta chain was seen only a few times. The antigen remains unidentified. This CDR3 has 16 residues. V lost 5 bases and J lost 8, with 21 bases in between. Germline CDR1 and CDR2: SEHNR and FQNEAQ (reference sequence). The data are from a study of cytomegalovirus exposure and HLA in healthy donors. Primers included in the PCR were 60 Vbeta and 13 Jbeta primers. Generated by immunoSEQ multiplex PCR, the TCRdb table keeps only in-frame clones and is missing some. The table shows 100,000 to 150,000 clones, with 70% to 80% occurring only once. Study findings and constraints: Versus the roughly 700-donor mean, an Asian-associated ancestry cluster reportedly showed fewer N-insertions in a later analysis. Overall, roughly 160 TCR beta chains were annotated as cytomegalovirus-associated. Clonal expansion, a later analysis showed, was greater in HLA-associated TCR beta chains than in equally common others.

This chain connects TRBV7-9 to TRBJ1-4; a weak D match, TRBD1 (5 bases). This sequence was found in a man aged 18 to 29 in good health and CMV-seronegative. Sequenced: PBMCs. The CDR3 sequence is CASSPRLGVGAEKLFF. CDR3 sequence (DNA): TGTGCCAGCAGCCCCCGCTTAGGGGTTGGAGCGGAAAAACTGTTTTTT. Drawing the rest from reference TRBV7-9 and TRBJ1-4, the complete variable domain is DTGVSQNPRHKITKRGQNVTFRCDPISEHNRLYWYRQTLGQGPEFLTYFQNEAQLEKSRLLSDRFSAERPKGSFSTLEIQRTEQGDSAMYLCASSPRLGVGAEKLFFGSGTQLSVL.